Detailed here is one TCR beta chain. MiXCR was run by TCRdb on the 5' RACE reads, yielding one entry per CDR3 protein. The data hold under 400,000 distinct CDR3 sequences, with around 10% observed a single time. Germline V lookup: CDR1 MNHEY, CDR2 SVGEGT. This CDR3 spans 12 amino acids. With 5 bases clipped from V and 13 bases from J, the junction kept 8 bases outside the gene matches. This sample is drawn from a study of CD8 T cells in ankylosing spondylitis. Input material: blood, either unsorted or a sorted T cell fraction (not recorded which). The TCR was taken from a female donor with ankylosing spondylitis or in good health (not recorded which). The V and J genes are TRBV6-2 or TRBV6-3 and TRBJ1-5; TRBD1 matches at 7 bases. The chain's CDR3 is CASSRPGTVQHF. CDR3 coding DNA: TGTGCCAGCAGTAGACCTGGGACAGTTCAGCATTTT.